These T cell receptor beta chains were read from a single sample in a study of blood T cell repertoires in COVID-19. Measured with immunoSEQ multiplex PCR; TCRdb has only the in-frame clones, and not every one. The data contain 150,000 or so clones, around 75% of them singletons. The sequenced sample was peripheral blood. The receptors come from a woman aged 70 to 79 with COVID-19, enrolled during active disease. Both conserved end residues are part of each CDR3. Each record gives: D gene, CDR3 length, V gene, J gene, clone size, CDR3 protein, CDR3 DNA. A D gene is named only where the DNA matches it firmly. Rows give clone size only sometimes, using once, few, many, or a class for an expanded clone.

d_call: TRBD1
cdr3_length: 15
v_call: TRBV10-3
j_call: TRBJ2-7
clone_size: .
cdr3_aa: CAIRGTGEGSYEQYF
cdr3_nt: TGTGCCATCAGGGGGACAGGGGAGGGGTCCTACGAGCAGTACTTC

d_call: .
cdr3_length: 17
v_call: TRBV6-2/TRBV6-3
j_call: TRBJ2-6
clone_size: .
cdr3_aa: CASSSPQGHPGANVLTF
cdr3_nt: TGTGCCAGCAGTTCCCCGCAGGGACACCCCGGGGCCAACGTCCTGACTTTC

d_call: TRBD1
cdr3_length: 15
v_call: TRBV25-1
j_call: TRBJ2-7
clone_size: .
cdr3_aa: CASSDRTGSSYEQYF
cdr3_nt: TGTGCCAGCAGTGACCGGACAGGGTCGTCCTACGAGCAGTACTTC

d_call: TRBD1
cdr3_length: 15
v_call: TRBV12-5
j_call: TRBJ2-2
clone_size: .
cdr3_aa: CASGLGQGNTGELFF
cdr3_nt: TGTGCTAGTGGTTTGGGACAGGGCAACACCGGGGAGCTGTTTTTT

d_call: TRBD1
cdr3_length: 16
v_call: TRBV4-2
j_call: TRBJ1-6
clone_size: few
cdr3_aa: CASSQEVGQGNSPLHF
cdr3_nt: TGTGCCAGCAGCCAAGAAGTGGGACAGGGGAATTCACCCCTCCACTTT

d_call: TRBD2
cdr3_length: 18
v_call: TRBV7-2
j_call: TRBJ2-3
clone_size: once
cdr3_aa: CASSLVPTSGGYTDTQYF
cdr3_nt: TGTGCCAGCAGCTTAGTCCCTACTAGCGGGGGTTACACAGATACGCAGTATTTT

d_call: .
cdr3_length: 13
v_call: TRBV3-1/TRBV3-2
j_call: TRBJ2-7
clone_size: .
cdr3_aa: CASSQSGRYEQYF
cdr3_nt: TGTGCCAGCAGCCAGTCGGGGAGATACGAGCAGTACTTC

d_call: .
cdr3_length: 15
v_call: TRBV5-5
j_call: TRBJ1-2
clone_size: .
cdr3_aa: CASSLGGTVHYGYTF
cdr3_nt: TGTGCCAGCAGCCTGGGCGGGACGGTACACTATGGCTACACCTTC

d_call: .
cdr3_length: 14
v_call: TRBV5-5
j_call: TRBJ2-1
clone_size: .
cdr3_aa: CASSQESRYNEQFF
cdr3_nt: TGTGCCAGCAGCCAGGAAAGCAGGTACAATGAGCAGTTCTTC

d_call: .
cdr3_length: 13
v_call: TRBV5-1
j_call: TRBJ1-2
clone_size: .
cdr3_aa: CASREDRTGGYTF
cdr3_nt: TGCGCCAGCAGGGAAGACAGGACCGGTGGCTACACCTTC

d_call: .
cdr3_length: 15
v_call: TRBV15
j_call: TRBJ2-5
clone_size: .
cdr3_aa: CATSRGLQGQETQYF
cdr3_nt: TGTGCCACCAGCAGAGGTTTGCAGGGGCAAGAGACCCAGTACTTC

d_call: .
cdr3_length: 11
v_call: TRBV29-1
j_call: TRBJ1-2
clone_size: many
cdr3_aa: CCTLDSYGYTF
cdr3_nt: TGCTGCACCTTAGACAGCTATGGCTACACCTTC

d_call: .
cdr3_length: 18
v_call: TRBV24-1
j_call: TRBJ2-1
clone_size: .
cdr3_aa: CATSDLKSGLSSYNEQFF
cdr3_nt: TGTGCCACCAGTGATTTGAAGTCAGGGCTTAGCTCCTACAATGAGCAGTTCTTC

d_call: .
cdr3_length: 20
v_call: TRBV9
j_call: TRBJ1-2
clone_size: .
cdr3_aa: CASSVKPERRELGGFYGYTF
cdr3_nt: TGTGCCAGCAGCGTAAAGCCGGAGAGGAGGGAATTAGGTGGGTTCTATGGCTACACCTTC

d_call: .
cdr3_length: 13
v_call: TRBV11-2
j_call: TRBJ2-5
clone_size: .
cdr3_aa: CASSLGSRGTQYF
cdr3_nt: TGTGCCAGCAGCCTCGGGTCCCGGGGGACCCAGTACTTC

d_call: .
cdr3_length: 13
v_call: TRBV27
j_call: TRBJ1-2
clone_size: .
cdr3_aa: CASTKRGNYGYTF
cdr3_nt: TGTGCCAGCACGAAAAGGGGGAACTATGGCTACACCTTC

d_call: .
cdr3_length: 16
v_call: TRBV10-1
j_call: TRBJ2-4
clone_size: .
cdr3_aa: CASDPLHGLQGNIQYF
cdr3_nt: TGCGCCAGCGACCCCTTACACGGTCTTCAGGGAAACATTCAGTACTTC

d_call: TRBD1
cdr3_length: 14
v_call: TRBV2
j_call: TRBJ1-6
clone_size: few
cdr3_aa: CASSDKDRASPLHF
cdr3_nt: TGTGCCAGCAGCGACAAGGACAGGGCATCACCCCTCCACTTT

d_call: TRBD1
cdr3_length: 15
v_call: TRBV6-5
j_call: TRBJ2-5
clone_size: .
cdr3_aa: CASGDRDRGPKTQYF
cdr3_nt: TGTGCCAGCGGCGACCGGGACAGGGGGCCGAAGACCCAGTACTTC

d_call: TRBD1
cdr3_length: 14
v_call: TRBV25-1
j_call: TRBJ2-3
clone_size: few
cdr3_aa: CASSGQGDTNTQYF
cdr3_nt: TGTGCCAGCAGTGGTCAGGGGGACACAAATACGCAGTATTTT

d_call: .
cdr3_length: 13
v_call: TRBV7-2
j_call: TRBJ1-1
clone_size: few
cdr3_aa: CASSLAQGGEAFF
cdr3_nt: TGTGCCAGCAGCTTAGCACAGGGCGGAGAAGCTTTCTTT

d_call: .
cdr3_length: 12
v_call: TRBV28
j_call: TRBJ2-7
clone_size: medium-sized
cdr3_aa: CASSFSSYEQYF
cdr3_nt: TGTGCCAGCAGTTTCTCTTCCTACGAGCAGTACTTC

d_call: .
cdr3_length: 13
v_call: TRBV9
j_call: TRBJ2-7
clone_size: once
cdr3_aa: CASSTTPTYEQYF
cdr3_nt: TGTGCCAGCAGCACTACACCCACCTACGAGCAGTACTTC

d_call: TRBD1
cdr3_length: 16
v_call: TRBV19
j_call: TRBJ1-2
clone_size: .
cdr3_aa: CASSIVGTGVFGGYTF
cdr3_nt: TGTGCCAGTAGTATAGTCGGGACAGGGGTATTTGGTGGCTACACCTTC

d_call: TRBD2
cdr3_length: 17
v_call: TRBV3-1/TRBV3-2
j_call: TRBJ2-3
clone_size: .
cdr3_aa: CASTRTSGGVNADTQYF
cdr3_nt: TGTGCCAGCACCAGGACTAGCGGGGGGGTGAACGCAGATACGCAGTATTTT

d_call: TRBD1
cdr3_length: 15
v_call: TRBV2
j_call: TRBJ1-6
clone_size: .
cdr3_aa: CASSRDRTYNSPLHF
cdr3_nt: TGTGCCAGTTCGAGGGACAGGACCTATAATTCACCCCTCCACTTT

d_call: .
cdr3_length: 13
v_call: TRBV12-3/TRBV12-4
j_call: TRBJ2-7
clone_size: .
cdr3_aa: CASSIYPQGEQYF
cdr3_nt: TGTGCCAGCAGTATATACCCGCAGGGGGAGCAGTACTTC

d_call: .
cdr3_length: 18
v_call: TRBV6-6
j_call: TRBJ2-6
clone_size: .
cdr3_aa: CASSPWRTRSSGANVLTF
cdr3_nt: TGTGCCAGCAGTCCCTGGCGGACACGGAGCTCTGGGGCCAACGTCCTGACTTTC

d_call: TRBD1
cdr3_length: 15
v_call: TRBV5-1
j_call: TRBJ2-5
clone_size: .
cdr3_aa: CASSFGTGPRETQYF
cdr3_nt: TGCGCCAGCAGCTTCGGGACAGGGCCGAGAGAGACCCAGTACTTC

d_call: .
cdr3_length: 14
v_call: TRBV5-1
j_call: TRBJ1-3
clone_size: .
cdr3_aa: CASSQQPGGDTIYF
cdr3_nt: TGCGCCAGCAGCCAACAGCCGGGAGGTGACACCATATATTTT

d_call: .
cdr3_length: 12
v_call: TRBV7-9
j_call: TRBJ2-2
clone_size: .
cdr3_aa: CASSLNTGELFF
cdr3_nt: TGTGCCAGCAGCCTGAACACCGGGGAGCTGTTTTTT

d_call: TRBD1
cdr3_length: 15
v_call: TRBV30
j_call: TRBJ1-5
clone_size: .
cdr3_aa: CAWSKTGGGLQPQHF
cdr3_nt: TGTGCCTGGAGTAAAACAGGGGGCGGGTTGCAGCCCCAGCATTTT

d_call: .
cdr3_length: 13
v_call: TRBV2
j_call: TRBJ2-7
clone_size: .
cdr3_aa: CASRPTFSYEQYF
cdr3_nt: TGTGCCAGCAGGCCGACATTCTCCTACGAGCAGTACTTC

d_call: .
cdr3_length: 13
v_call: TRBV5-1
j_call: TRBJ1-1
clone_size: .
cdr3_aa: CASSPTDNTEAFF
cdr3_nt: TGCGCCAGCAGCCCGACAGATAACACTGAAGCTTTCTTT

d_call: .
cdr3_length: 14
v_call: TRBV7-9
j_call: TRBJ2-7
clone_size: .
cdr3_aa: CASSLDGGSYEQYF
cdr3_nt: TGTGCCAGCAGCTTAGACGGGGGCTCCTACGAGCAGTACTTC

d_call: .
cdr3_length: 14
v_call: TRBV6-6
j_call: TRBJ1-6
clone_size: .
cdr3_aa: CASRRDGAGSPLHF
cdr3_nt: TGTGCCAGCAGGCGGGACGGCGCGGGATCACCCCTCCACTTT

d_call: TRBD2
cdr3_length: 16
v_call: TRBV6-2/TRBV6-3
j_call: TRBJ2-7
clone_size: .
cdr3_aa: CASSLRVAGYIYEQYF
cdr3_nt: TGTGCCAGCAGCCTCCGGGTAGCGGGGTATATTTACGAGCAGTACTTC

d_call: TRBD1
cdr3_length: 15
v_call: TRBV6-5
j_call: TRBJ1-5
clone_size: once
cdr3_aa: CASSYRDRGVQPQHF
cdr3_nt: TGTGCCAGCAGTTACCGGGACAGAGGGGTCCAGCCCCAGCATTTT

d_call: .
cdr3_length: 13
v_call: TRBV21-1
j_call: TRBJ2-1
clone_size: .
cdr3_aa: CASSPRGGNEQFF
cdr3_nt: TGTGCCAGCAGTCCCCGGGGGGGCAATGAGCAGTTCTTC

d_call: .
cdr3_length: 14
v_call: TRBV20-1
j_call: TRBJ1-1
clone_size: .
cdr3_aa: CSASSSPGGTEAFF
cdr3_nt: TGCAGTGCTAGTAGCTCCCCCGGGGGCACTGAAGCTTTCTTT

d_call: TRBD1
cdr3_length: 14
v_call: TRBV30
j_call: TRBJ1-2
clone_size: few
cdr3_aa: CAWTGTGGFYGYTF
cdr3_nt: TGTGCCTGGACGGGGACAGGGGGCTTCTATGGCTACACCTTC

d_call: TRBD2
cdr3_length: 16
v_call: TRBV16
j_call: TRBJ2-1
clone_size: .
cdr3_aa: CASSQSLGGGAQEQFF
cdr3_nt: TGTGCCAGCAGCCAATCGTTGGGCGGGGGGGCCCAAGAGCAGTTCTTC

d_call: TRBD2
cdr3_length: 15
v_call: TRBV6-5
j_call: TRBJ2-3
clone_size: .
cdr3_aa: CASSYSGGDTDTQYF
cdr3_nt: TGTGCCAGCAGTTACAGCGGGGGGGACACAGATACGCAGTATTTT

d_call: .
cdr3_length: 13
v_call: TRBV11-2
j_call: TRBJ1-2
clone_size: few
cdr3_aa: CASSSTGNYGYTF
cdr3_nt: TGTGCCAGCAGCTCAACAGGGAACTATGGCTACACCTTC

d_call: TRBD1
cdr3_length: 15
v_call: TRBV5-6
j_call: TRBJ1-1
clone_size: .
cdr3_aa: CASSLVRGRRTEAFF
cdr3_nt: TGTGCCAGCAGCTTGGTCAGGGGGCGAAGGACTGAAGCTTTCTTT

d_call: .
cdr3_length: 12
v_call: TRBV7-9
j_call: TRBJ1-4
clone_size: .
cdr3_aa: CASNAAGEKLFF
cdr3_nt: TGTGCCAGCAACGCGGCGGGGGAAAAACTGTTTTTT

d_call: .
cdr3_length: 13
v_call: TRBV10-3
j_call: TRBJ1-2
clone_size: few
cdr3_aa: CAINGGGPYGYTF
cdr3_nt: TGTGCCATCAATGGGGGGGGGCCGTATGGCTACACCTTC

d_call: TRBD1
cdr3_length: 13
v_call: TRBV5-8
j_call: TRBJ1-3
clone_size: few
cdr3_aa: CASSTKTGDTIYF
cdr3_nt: TGTGCCAGCAGCACCAAGACAGGGGACACCATATATTTT

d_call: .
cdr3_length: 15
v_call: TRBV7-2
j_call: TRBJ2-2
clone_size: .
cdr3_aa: CASSVGLANTGELFF
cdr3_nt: TGTGCCAGCAGCGTGGGACTCGCCAACACCGGGGAGCTGTTTTTT

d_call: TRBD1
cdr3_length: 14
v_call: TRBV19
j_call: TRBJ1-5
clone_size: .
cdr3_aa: CASRDRLNNQPQHF
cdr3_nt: TGTGCCAGCCGGGACAGACTAAACAATCAGCCCCAGCATTTT

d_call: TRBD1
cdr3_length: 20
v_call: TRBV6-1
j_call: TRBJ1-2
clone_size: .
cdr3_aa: CASSALILGQTLTANYGYTF
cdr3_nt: TGTGCCAGCAGTGCCCTCATATTGGGACAGACCCTAACAGCTAACTATGGCTACACCTTC